The 31 T cell receptor beta chains below come from one sample, sequenced in a study of memory CD4+ T cells and cytomegalovirus serostatus. Single viable CD3+CD4+CD8-CD45RO+ cells were sorted as the memory CD4+ T cells. Clones were read by immunoSEQ multiplex PCR, and TCRdb kept only the in-frame ones, dropping some. The sample consists of tens of thousands of clones, less than 85% of them appearing once. Sequencing was carried out using memory CD4+ T cells from blood. The receptor set was obtained from an adult in good health and CMV-seronegative. Some clones in this sample may be carry-over from other donors' samples.

J is TRBJ1-1 and V is TRBV15; D not certain. CDR1 is LNHNV and CDR2 is YYDKDF in the germline V gene (reference sequence). CDR3 length equals 16 residues. Trimming took off 5 bases at V and 4 bases at J, with 20 bases between the two ends. This CDR3 is CATSGGGRSVATEAFF. CDR3 DNA sequence: TGTGCCACCAGCGGCGGAGGACGATCGGTTGCCACTGAAGCTTTCTTT.

This chain connects TRBV9 to TRBJ2-3; D may be TRBD2 (6 bases). V gave up 0 bases and J gave up 5 bases, with 16 bases separating them. This CDR3 is 16 amino acids long. Germline CDR1 reads SGDLS; CDR2 reads YYNGEE. The CDR3 DNA sequence: TGTGCCAGCAGCGTAGGGGTCGGCGGGGCGGGAGATACGCAGTATTTT. This gives the protein CASSVGVGGAGDTQYF. Supplemented by reference TRBV9 and TRBJ2-3, the full variable domain reads DSGVTQTPKHLITATGQRVTLRCSPRSGDLSVYWYQQSLDQGLQFLIQYYNGEERAKGNILERFSAQQFPDLHSELNLSSLELGDSALYFCASSVGVGGAGDTQYFGPGTRLTVL.

The chain joins TRBV6-6 to TRBJ1-1; unclear D gene. Trimming cost V 5 bases and J 3 bases, with 4 bases left between them. Germline CDR1 MNHNY, CDR2 SVGAGI (reference sequence). This CDR3 is 11 amino acids long. The CDR3 coding sequence is TGTGCCAGCAGTCCTGACACTGAAGCTTTCTTT. Protein: CASSPDTEAFF.

V is TRBV6-1 and J is TRBJ1-2, with D uncertain. CDR1 and CDR2 (germline): MNHNS, SASEGT. V dropped 1 base and J dropped 4 bases, with 10 bases sitting between them. The CDR3 has 14 residues. The DNA for the CDR3 is TGTGCCAGCAGTGAAGTTAGAGGGTCCTATGGCTACACCTTC. It translates to CASSEVRGSYGYTF.

This clone was seen only once. The J gene is TRBJ1-5, the V gene TRBV4-2, with TRBD1 matching over 9 bases. The germline V gene encodes CDR1 LGHNA and CDR2 YNFKEQ. This CDR3 is built from 18 residues. Trimming took 1 base from V and 6 from J; bases not matched to a gene: 13. CDR3 coding DNA: TGTGCCAGCAGCCAAGGAGTTGGGACAGGGACCGGGGGTCAGCCCCAGCATTTT. Amino acids: CASSQGVGTGTGGQPQHF.

This chain links TRBV10-3 with TRBJ2-1; maybe TRBD1 (6 bases). The germline V gene encodes CDR1 ENHRY and CDR2 SYGVKD. The CDR3 contains 12 residues. V lost 4 bases and J 8 bases, leaving 9 bases between the germline ends. The chain's CDR3 is CAISAGVDEQFF. The CDR3 DNA follows: TGTGCCATCAGTGCAGGGGTCGATGAGCAGTTCTTC.

The chain combines TRBV11-2 with TRBJ2-5, with D unclear. V lost 3 bases and J lost 4, with 6 bases in between. The CDR3 sequence is 12 residues long. Germline lookup yields CDR1 SGHAT and CDR2 FQNNGV. Here the CDR3 reads CASSFSRETQYF. The CDR3 DNA sequence: TGTGCCAGCAGCTTCAGCCGAGAGACCCAGTACTTC.

The chain joins TRBV4-2 to TRBJ2-3; D call uncertain. The V gene's germline CDR1 is LGHNA and CDR2 YNFKEQ. The CDR3 loop spans 15 amino acids. V was shortened by 0 bases and J by 5 bases, with 12 bases between the two germline ends. As DNA, the CDR3 is TGTGCCAGCAGCCAAGATGGGCTAGACGGAGATACGCAGTATTTT. The encoded protein is CASSQDGLDGDTQYF.

The chain carries TRBV21-1 and TRBJ2-7; the DNA was not compared with TRBD2, the D call given in the table. TRBV21-1 is recorded as a pseudogene. CDR3 length equals 14 residues. The DNA of the CDR3 is TGTGCCAGCCAGTATCTAGACGACGGCTACGAGCAGTACTTC. Translating gives CASQYLDDGYEQYF.

V gene TRBV7-9 combines with J gene TRBJ1-1; D may be TRBD1 (5 bases). Per the germline V gene, CDR1 is SEHNR and CDR2 is FQNEAQ (reference sequence). V lost 3 bases to trimming and J lost 8 bases, with 10 bases between them. The CDR3 contains 12 residues. CDR3 bases: TGTGCCAGCAGCTTCGGACACGCAGAAGCTTTCTTT. Its translation is CASSFGHAEAFF.

This chain connects TRBV30 to TRBJ2-5; 9 bases align to TRBD1. Judging by the DNA end, TRBJ2-7 fits better; the J call may be wrong. This CDR3 has 13 residues. The germline gives CDR1 GTSNPN, CDR2 SVGIG (reference sequence). The CDR3 nucleotides are TGTGCCTGGAGGGACAGGGGATATGGCGAGCAGTACTTC. This encodes CAWRDRGYGEQYF.

V is TRBV6-1 and J is TRBJ2-7, with D hard to call. The V and J ends lost 8 bases and 0 bases respectively, with 11 bases between them. The CDR3 has 13 residues. Per germline, CDR1 MNHNS and CDR2 SASEGT. The CDR3 here is CASLLHHSYEQYF. In nucleotides, the CDR3 is TGTGCCAGCCTCCTGCACCACTCCTACGAGCAGTACTTC.

This chain joins TRBV6-1 and TRBJ1-6, with D possibly matching TRBD1 (5 bases). Germline V lookup: CDR1 MNHNS, CDR2 SASEGT. The CDR3 runs to 15 residues. V was clipped by 6 bases and J by 4 bases, with 13 bases between them. The CDR3 DNA reads as TGTGCCAGCAGCCGGGACGGCGCGTATAATTCACCCCTCCACTTT. It specifies CASSRDGAYNSPLHF.

V and J are TRBV6-1 and TRBJ2-7; 7 bases map to TRBD2. The junction had 8 bases not matched to a gene; V was cut back by 2 bases and J by 4 bases. CDR3 length equals 15 residues. Germline V lookup: CDR1 MNHNS, CDR2 SASEGT. The CDR3 nucleotides are TGTGCCAGCAGTGAACGTAGCGGGTTTTATTACGAGCAGTACTTC. Amino acids: CASSERSGFYYEQYF.

The V gene is TRBV5-3, the J gene TRBJ1-3, with TRBD1 as a possible D gene (5 bases). TRBV5-3 is known as an ORF, though its function is uncertain. This CDR3 is 15 amino acids long. Trimming shortened V by 5 bases and J by 1 base, and 13 bases separated the two germline ends. CDR3 in DNA: TGTGCCAGAAGAGATTTAACAGGTTCTGGAAACACCATATATTTT. Translated, it gives CARRDLTGSGNTIYF.

A word on this clone: Other nucleotide sequences in the sample specify the same CDR3. The J gene is TRBJ2-7, the V gene TRBV6-1; 8 nucleotides align to TRBD1. This CDR3 contains 14 residues. Losses at the gene ends were 0 bases for V and 4 bases for J; bases not matched to a gene: 2. The germline gives CDR1 MNHNS, CDR2 SASEGT. The CDR3 here is CASSEARGPYEQYF. The CDR3 DNA is TGTGCCAGCAGTGAAGCCAGGGGGCCGTACGAGCAGTACTTC.

J is TRBJ2-5 and V is TRBV6-1; 10 bases line up with TRBD1. Germline V lookup: CDR1 MNHNS, CDR2 SASEGT. CDR3 size: 15 residues. After removal of 1 base from V and 5 bases from J, the junction contained 4 bases not matched to a gene. CDR3 sequence: CASSEGDRGRETQYF. The CDR3, as DNA: TGTGCCAGCAGTGAAGGGGACAGGGGTAGGGAGACCCAGTACTTC.

V gene TRBV6-1 combines with J gene TRBJ2-5; 8 bases are a match to TRBD1. From germline, CDR1 is MNHNS and CDR2 SASEGT. Trimming removed 2 bases from V and 4 bases from J; junction bases left unmatched: 9. The CDR3 is 16 amino acids. Written as DNA, the CDR3 is TGTGCCAGCAGTGAATGGGGAACAGGGGGTTTAGAGACCCAGTACTTC. It encodes CASSEWGTGGLETQYF.

The V gene is TRBV28, the J gene TRBJ2-4; 12 bases line up with TRBD2. Trimming at V came to 9 bases and at J to 7 bases, leaving 16 bases not matched to a gene. In germline, CDR1 is MDHEN, CDR2 SYDVKM. This CDR3 is 17 amino acids long. CDR3 amino acids: CASGGETSGSNRNIQYF. The CDR3 DNA is TGTGCCAGTGGGGGGGAGACTAGCGGGAGTAATAGGAACATTCAGTACTTC.

This clone was counted only a few times. This chain uses TRBV28 with TRBJ1-3; D perhaps matches TRBD1 (6 bases). This CDR3 region has 14 residues. The germline V and J ends were trimmed by 4 bases and 8 bases, with 15 bases remaining between them. Germline CDR1 reads MDHEN; CDR2 reads SYDVKM. CDR3 region: CASSSAGEGDTIYF. DNA of the CDR3: TGTGCCAGCAGTTCGGCAGGGGAAGGGGACACCATATATTTT.

The rearrangement uses TRBV19 and TRBJ1-1; D perhaps matches TRBD1 (6 bases). Trimming removed 5 bases from V and 0 bases from J, with 10 bases in between. The CDR3 is 14 residues long. Germline assignment: CDR1 LNHDA and CDR2 SQIVND (reference sequence). The CDR3 region is CASSYRDLNTEAFF. The CDR3 bases are TGTGCCAGTAGTTACAGGGACCTGAACACTGAAGCTTTCTTT.

The gene calls are TRBV5-6 and TRBJ2-5; D possibly corresponds to TRBD1 (5 bases). This CDR3 is built from 14 residues. V gave up 0 bases and J gave up 7 bases, with 13 bases separating them. The germline V gene encodes CDR1 SGHDT and CDR2 YYEEEE. In DNA form, the CDR3 reads TGTGCCAGCAGCTTGGGACATGGTACAGGGACCCAGTACTTC. Its protein product is CASSLGHGTGTQYF.

The chain carries TRBV30 and TRBJ2-3; TRBD1 matches at 7 bases. The junction had 3 bases not matched to a gene; V was cut back by 2 bases and J by 1 base. CDR3 length: 14 amino acids. CDR1 is GTSNPN, CDR2 SVGIG, per germline (reference sequence). Here the CDR3 reads CAWSKGGGTDTQYF. DNA for the CDR3: TGTGCCTGGAGTAAAGGGGGCGGCACAGATACGCAGTATTTT.

The rearrangement uses TRBV7-2 and TRBJ1-1; D is unresolved. The CDR3 has 12 amino acids. Germline V gives CDR1 SGHTA, CDR2 FQGNSA. Trimming stripped 4 bases from V and 1 base from J, with 4 bases between. CDR3 residues: CASSWRNTEAFF. For the CDR3, the DNA is TGTGCCAGCAGCTGGCGGAACACTGAAGCTTTCTTT.

This clone was found once. The chain employs TRBV12-5 and TRBJ2-1; D tentatively reads TRBD1 or TRBD2 (5 bases each). CDR1 and CDR2 from the germline V gene are LGHNT and FRNRAP. V gave up 3 bases and J gave up 7 bases, with 19 bases separating them. This CDR3 is built from 16 residues. CDR3 sequence (DNA): TGTGCTAGTGGTTTTGGGGCTAGCAGATTACATAATGAGCAGTTCTTC. It codes for CASGFGASRLHNEQFF.

V and J are TRBV29-1 and TRBJ1-2; D ambiguous. CDR1 and CDR2 (germline): SQVTM, ANQGSEA. V lost 2 bases to trimming and J lost 5 bases, with 6 bases between them. The CDR3 totals 11 residues. Here the CDR3 reads CSVERVYGYTF. Written as DNA, the CDR3 is TGCAGCGTTGAACGGGTATATGGCTACACCTTC.

A word on this clone: The same CDR3 also results from other DNA sequences found in this sample. V is TRBV6-6 and J is TRBJ2-7; 10 bases align to TRBD1. Unmatched junction bases numbered 6, after V lost 5 bases and J lost 2 bases. Germline values: CDR1 MNHNY, CDR2 SVGAGI (reference sequence). The CDR3 consists of 15 residues. CDR3 in amino acids: CASSPRQGAAYEQYF. Written as DNA, the CDR3 is TGTGCCAGCAGTCCCAGACAGGGGGCTGCCTACGAGCAGTACTTC.

This clone has only a few counts. This chain connects TRBV21-1 to TRBJ2-2; TRBD2 is taken as the D call from the table, unchecked against the DNA. TRBV21-1 is a documented pseudogene. This CDR3 comprises 14 residues. CDR3 protein: CASSTSGGAGELFF. The CDR3 DNA is TGTGCCAGCTCGACTAGCGGGGGGGCCGGGGAGCTGTTTTTT.

This chain uses TRBV27 with TRBJ1-1; 7 nucleotides agree with TRBD1. The CDR3 is 16 amino acids. Per germline, CDR1 MNHEY and CDR2 SMNVEV (reference sequence). V dropped 8 bases and J dropped 1; count of bases not matched to a gene: 13. CDR3 protein: CASRTGRGRGNTEAFF. CDR3 coding DNA: TGTGCCAGCCGAACAGGGAGGGGGCGGGGGAACACTGAAGCTTTCTTT.

This rearrangement joins TRBV12-5 to TRBJ1-1; 7 positions match TRBD1. The V gene end was trimmed by 0 bases and the J gene end by 3 bases; junction bases not matched to a gene: 4. Germline V gene sequence: CDR1 LGHNT, CDR2 FRNRAP. The CDR3 is 15 amino acids. This chain's CDR3 is CASGLVNRGYTEAFF. The CDR3, as DNA: TGTGCTAGTGGTTTGGTAAACAGGGGCTACACTGAAGCTTTCTTT.

The V and J genes are TRBV11-2 and TRBJ2-7; D gene ambiguous. The germline CDR1 and CDR2 sequences are SGHAT and FQNNGV. CDR3 size: 12 residues. The V and J ends lost 3 bases and 5 bases respectively, with 8 bases between them. The CDR3 protein is CASSFSQNEQYF. The CDR3 nucleotides read TGTGCCAGCAGCTTTTCTCAGAACGAGCAGTACTTC.